Given below is one T cell receptor (beta chain) in context. The antigen remains unidentified. This specimen comes from a study of radiotherapy plus CTLA-4 blockade in lung cancer. Only in-frame clones appear in the TCRdb table, and some are missing; sequencing was by immunoSEQ multiplex PCR. The data hold 80,000 to 100,000 clones, with around 86% observed a single time. The study, taken as a whole, reports: After treatment with radiotherapy plus ipilimumab, TCR clones that came from the tumor expanded in blood. Reports identified early blood T cell clone dynamics, with interferon-beta, as the best response predictor.

The CDR3 contains 17 residues. The V gene's germline CDR1 is SNHLY and CDR2 FYNNEI. Trimming cost V 6 bases and J 5 bases; bases outside gene matches: 13. The TCR originated in a human donor with non-small cell lung cancer who had a partial response to radiotherapy plus ipilimumab. The source material was peripheral blood, sampled from a patient treated with radiotherapy plus ipilimumab. The gene calls are TRBV2 and TRBJ2-5; 12 positions match TRBD1. CDR3 DNA sequence: TGTGCCAGCAGCCTACTCACCGGGACAGGGGGCTGGGAGACCCAGTACTTC. Protein product: CASSLLTGTGGWETQYF.